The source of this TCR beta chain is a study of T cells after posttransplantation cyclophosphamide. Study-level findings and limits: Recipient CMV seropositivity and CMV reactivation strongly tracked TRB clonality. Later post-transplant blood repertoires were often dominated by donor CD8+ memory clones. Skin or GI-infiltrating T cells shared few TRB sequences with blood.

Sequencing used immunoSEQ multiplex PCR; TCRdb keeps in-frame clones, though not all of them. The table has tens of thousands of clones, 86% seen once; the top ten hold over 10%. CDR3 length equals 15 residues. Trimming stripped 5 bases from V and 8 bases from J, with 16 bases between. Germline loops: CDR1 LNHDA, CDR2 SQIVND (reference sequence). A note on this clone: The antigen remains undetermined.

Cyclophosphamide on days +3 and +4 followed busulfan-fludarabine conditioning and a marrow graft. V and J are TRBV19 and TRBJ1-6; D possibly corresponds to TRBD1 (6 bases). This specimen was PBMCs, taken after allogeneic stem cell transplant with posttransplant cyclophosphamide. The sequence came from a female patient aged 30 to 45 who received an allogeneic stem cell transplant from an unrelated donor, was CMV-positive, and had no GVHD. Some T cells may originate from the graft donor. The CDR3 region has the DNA TGTGCCAGTAGTCCCTGGGACAAACGTCATTCACCCCTCCACTTT. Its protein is CASSPWDKRHSPLHF.